Below, one T cell receptor (beta chain) is given with its context. Its target is unknown. The data stem from a study of a mutant IDH1 vaccine in newly diagnosed glioma. About the study: Investigators started vaccination 4-6 weeks after radiotherapy alone, or with temozolomide cycles. Sex among treated patients split about 60% male, roughly 40% female; mean age was roughly 42 years. Antecedent treatment encompassed radiotherapy, temozolomide, or their combination; the majority received both.

Study-level points and caveats: Any relationship between pseudoprogression and changes in top peripheral T cell clonotypes seemed absent.

The time point is: week 5, during vaccination. One vaccine dose held 300 ug of mutant IDH1 20-mer peptide and came with topical imiquimod. Sequencing used immunoSEQ multiplex PCR; TCRdb keeps in-frame clones, though not all of them. Of 40,000 to 55,000 clones in the sample, approximately 78% were seen once. Source: PBMCs, taken from a glioma patient whose treatment included an IDH1 peptide vaccine. The receptor was derived from a man aged 45-65 years with glioma.

Here the CDR3 reads CSVEETGGEAFF. CDR3 sequence (DNA): TGCAGCGTTGAAGAAACAGGGGGCGAAGCTTTCTTT. This chain links TRBV29-1 with TRBJ1-1, with 9 nucleotides matching TRBD1. This CDR3 comprises 12 residues. Germline V CDR1 and CDR2: SQVTM, ANQGSEA. J was trimmed by 8 bases and V by 0 bases; bases with no gene match: 1. Full variable domain (remainder filled in from reference TRBV29-1 and TRBJ1-1): SAVISQKPSRDICQRGTSLTIQCQVDSQVTMMFWYRQQPGQSLTLIATANQGSEATYESGFVIDKFPISRPNLTFSTLTVSNMSPEDSSIYLCSVEETGGEAFFGQGTRLTVV.